This T cell receptor beta chain was captured in a study of shared clonotypes between healthy human individuals. Study information: The study used three CD4 naive, three CD4 memory, two CD8 naive and one CD8 memory plate per donor. Broader study findings: Non-shared clonotypes had lower generation probabilities than clonotypes shared by all four sorted-subset donors. Sampling was confined to blood; repertoires within tissues likely differ. It was anticipated that sequencing depth would influence how many clonotypes donors shared.

The protocol was immunoSEQ multiplex PCR, while the TCRdb copy is restricted to in-frame clones and leaves out a portion. This repertoire shows 1 million to 1.3 million clones, approximately 78% found once; its top ten account for 0.5% to 0.65%. Points on this clone: Its antigen is currently unknown.

Germline trimming cut 3 bases from V and 3 bases from J; bases unmatched to any gene: 4. The germline gives CDR1 SNHLY, CDR2 FYNNEI. This CDR3 has 14 amino acids. This chain connects TRBV2 to TRBJ2-7; 8 bases agree with TRBD2. Sequencing input: memory CD4+ T cells from PBMCs. Noted subset: CD45RA-negative fraction. This sequence was found in a man between 18 and 35 years old in good health. Some clones in this sample may be carry-over from other donors' samples. In nucleotides, the CDR3 is TGTGCCAGCAGTGAGTTAGCGGGGAGCTACGAGCAGTACTTC. Encoded protein: CASSELAGSYEQYF.